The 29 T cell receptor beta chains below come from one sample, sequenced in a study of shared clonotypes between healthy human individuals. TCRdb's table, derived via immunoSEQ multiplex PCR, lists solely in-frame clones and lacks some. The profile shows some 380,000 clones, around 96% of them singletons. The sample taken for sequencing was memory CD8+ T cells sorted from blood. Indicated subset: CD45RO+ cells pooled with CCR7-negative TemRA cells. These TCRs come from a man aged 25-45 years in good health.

In DNA form, the CDR3 reads TGTGCCAGCAGTTACACTAGCGGGAGAACTACATACGAGCAGTACTTC. Its protein product is CASSYTSGRTTYEQYF. This chain links TRBV6-6 with TRBJ2-7; 11 nucleotides align to TRBD2. The CDR3 contains 16 residues. Unmatched junction bases numbered 7, after V lost 2 bases and J lost 4 bases. The germline V gene encodes CDR1 MNHNY and CDR2 SVGAGI (reference sequence).

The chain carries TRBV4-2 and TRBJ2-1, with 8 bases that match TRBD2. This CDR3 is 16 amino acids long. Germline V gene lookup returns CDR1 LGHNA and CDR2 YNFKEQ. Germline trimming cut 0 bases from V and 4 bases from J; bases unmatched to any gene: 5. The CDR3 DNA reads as TGTGCCAGCAGCCAAGATAGCGGGGTTGGGTACAATGAGCAGTTCTTC. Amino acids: CASSQDSGVGYNEQFF.

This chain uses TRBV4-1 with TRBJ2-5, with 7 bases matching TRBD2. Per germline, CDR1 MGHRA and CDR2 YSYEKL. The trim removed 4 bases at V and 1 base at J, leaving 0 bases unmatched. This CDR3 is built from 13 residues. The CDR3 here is CASSRTSQETQYF. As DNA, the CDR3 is TGCGCCAGCAGCCGGACTAGCCAAGAGACCCAGTACTTC.

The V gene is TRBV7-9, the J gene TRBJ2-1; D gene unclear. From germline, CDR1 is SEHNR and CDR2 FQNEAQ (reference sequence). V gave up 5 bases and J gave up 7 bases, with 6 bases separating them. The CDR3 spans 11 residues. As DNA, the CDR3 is TGTGCCAGCAGCGTAAATAATGAGCAGTTCTTC. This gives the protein CASSVNNEQFF.

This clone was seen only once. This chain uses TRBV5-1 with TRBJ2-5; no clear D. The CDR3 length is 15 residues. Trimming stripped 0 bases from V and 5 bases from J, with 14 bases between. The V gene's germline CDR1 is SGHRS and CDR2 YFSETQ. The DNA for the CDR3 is TGCGCCAGCAGCTTGGTACAGATCTCGGAGGAGACCCAGTACTTC. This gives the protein CASSLVQISEETQYF. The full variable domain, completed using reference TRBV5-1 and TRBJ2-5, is KAGVTQTPRYLIKTRGQQVTLSCSPISGHRSVSWYQQTPGQGLQFLFEYFSETQRNKGNFPGRFSGRQFSNSRSEMNVSTLELGDSALYLCASSLVQISEETQYFGPGTRLLVL.

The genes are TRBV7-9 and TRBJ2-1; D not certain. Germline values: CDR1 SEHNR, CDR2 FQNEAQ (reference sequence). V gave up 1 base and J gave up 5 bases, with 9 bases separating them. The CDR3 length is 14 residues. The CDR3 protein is CASSLGLGHNEQFF. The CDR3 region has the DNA TGTGCCAGCAGCTTAGGGTTAGGACACAATGAGCAGTTCTTC.

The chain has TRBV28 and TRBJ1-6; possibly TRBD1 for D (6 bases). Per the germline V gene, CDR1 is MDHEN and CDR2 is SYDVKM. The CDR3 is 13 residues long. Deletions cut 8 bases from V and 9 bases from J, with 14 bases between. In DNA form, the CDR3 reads TGTGCCAGCCTAACAGGGATTAGTTCACCCCTCCACTTT. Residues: CASLTGISSPLHF.

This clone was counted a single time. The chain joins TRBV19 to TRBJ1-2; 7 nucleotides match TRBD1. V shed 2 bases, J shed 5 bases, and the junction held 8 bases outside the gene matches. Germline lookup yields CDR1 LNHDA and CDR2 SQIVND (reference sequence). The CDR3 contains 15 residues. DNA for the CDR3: TGTGCCAGTAGTATAAGTGGGACAGCTCGATATGGCTACACCTTC. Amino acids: CASSISGTARYGYTF.

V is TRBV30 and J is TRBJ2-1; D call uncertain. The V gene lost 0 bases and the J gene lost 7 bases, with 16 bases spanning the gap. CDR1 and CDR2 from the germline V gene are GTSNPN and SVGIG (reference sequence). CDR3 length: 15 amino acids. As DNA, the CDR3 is TGTGCCTGGAGTGTACGCCTCCTTAAACGGAATGAGCAGTTCTTC. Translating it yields CAWSVRLLKRNEQFF.

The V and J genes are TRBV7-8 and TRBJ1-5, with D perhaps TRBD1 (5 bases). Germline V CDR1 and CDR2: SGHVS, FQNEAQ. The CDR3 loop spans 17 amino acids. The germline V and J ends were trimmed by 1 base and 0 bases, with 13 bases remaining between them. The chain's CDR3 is CASSLDRQGYSNQPQHF. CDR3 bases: TGTGCCAGCAGCTTAGACCGGCAGGGATATAGCAATCAGCCCCAGCATTTT.

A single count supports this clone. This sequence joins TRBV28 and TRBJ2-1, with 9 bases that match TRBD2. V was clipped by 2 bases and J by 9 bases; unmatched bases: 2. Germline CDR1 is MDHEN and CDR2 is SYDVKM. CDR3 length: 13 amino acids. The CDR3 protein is CASSLAGGFEQFF. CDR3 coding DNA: TGTGCCAGCAGTTTAGCGGGAGGGTTTGAGCAGTTCTTC.

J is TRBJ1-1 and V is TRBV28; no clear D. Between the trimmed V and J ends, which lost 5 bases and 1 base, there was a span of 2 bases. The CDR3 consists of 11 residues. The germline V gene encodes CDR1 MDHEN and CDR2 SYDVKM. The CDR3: CASSQNTEAFF. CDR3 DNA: TGTGCCAGCAGTCAGAACACTGAAGCTTTCTTT.

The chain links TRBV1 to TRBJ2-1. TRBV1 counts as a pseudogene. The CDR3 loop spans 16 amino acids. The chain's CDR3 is CTTIGTDDGSYNEQFF. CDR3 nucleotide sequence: TGCACCACCATCGGGACCGACGACGGCTCCTACAATGAGCAGTTCTTC.

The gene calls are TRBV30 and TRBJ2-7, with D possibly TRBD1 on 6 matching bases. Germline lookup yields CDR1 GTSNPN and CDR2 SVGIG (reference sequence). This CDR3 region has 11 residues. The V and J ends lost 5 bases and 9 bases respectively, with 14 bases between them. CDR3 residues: CAWVVGTRQYF. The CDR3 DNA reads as TGTGCCTGGGTGGTTGGGACAAGGCAGTACTTC.

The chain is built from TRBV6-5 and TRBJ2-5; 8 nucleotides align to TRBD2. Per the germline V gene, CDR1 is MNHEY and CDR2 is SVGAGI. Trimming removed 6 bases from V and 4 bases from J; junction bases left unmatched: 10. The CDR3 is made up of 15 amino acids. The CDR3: CASRPGTRPAETQYF. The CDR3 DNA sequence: TGTGCCAGCAGGCCCGGGACTAGGCCTGCAGAGACCCAGTACTTC.

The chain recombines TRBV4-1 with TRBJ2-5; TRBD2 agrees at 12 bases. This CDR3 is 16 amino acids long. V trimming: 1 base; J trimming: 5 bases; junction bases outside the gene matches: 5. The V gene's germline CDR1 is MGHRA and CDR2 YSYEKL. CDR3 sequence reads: CASSQAASGRVETQYF. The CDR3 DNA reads TGCGCCAGCAGCCAAGCGGCTAGCGGGAGGGTTGAGACCCAGTACTTC.

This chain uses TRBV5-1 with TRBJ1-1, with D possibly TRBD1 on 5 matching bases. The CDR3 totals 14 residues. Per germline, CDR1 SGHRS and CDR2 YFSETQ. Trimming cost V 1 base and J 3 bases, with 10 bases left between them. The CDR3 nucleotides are TGCGCCAGCAGCTTGACAGGCTTGGACACTGAAGCTTTCTTT. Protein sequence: CASSLTGLDTEAFF.

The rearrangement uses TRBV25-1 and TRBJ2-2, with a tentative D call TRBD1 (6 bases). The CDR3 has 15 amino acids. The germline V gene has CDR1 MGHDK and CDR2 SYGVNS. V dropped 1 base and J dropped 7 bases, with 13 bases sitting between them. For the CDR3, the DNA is TGTGCCAGCAGTGAATTCAGGGGCTATGTCGGGGAGCTGTTTTTT. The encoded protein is CASSEFRGYVGELFF.

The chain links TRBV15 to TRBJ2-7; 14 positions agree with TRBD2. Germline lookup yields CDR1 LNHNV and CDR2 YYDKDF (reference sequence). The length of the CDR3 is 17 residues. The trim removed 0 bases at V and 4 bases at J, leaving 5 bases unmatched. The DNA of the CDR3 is TGTGCCACCAGCAGAGAAGGGACTAGCGGGAGATGGTACGAGCAGTACTTC. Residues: CATSREGTSGRWYEQYF.

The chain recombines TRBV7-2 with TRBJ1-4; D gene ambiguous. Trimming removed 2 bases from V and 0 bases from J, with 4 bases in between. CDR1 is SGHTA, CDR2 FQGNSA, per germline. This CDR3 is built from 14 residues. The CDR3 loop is CASSLSATNEKLFF. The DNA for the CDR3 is TGTGCCAGCAGCTTAAGTGCAACTAATGAAAAACTGTTTTTT.

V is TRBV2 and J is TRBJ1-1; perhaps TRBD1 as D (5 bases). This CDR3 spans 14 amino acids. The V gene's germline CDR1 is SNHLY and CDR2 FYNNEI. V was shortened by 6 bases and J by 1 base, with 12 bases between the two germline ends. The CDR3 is CASRGGGTNTEAFF. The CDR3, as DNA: TGTGCCAGCAGGGGAGGCGGGACGAACACTGAAGCTTTCTTT.

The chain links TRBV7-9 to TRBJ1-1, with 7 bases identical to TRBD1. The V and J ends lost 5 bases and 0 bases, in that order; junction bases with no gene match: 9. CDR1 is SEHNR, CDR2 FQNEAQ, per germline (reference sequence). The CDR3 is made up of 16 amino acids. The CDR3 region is CASSATGLGMNTEAFF. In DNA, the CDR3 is TGTGCCAGCAGCGCGACAGGGTTGGGCATGAACACTGAAGCTTTCTTT. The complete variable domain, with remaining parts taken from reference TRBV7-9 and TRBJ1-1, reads DTGVSQNPRHKITKRGQNVTFRCDPISEHNRLYWYRQTLGQGPEFLTYFQNEAQLEKSRLLSDRFSAERPKGSFSTLEIQRTEQGDSAMYLCASSATGLGMNTEAFFGQGTRLTVV.

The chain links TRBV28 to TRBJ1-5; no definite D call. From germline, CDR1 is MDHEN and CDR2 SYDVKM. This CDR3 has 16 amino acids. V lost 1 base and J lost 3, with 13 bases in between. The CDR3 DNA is TGTGCCAGCAGTTTATTAGATCCGGGGTACAATCAGCCCCAGCATTTT. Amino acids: CASSLLDPGYNQPQHF. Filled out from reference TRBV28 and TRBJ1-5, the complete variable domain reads DVKVTQSSRYLVKRTGEKVFLECVQDMDHENMFWYRQDPGLGLRLIYFSYDVKMKEKGDIPEGYSVSREKKERFSLILESASTNQTSMYLCASSLLDPGYNQPQHFGDGTRLSIL.

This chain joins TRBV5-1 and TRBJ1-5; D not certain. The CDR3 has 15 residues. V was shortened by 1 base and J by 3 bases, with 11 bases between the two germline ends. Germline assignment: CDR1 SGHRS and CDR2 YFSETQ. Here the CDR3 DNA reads TGCGCCAGCAGCTTGTCCCCTTTGCCCAATCAGCCCCAGCATTTT. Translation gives CASSLSPLPNQPQHF.

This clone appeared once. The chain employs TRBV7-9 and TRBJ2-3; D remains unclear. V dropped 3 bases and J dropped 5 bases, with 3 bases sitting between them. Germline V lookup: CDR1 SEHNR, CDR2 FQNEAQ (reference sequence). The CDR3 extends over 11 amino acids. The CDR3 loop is CASSFVDTQYF. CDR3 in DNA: TGTGCCAGCAGCTTCGTAGATACGCAGTATTTT.

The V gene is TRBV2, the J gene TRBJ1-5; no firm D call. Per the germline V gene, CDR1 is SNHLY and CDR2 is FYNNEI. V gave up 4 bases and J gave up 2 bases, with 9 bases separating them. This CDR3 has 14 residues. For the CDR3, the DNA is TGTGCCAGCAGTGTAGGCAGCGGCAATCAGCCCCAGCATTTT. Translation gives CASSVGSGNQPQHF.

DNA of the CDR3: TGCAGCGTTGCACTAGCGGGAGGCGACGAGCAGTACTTC. It specifies CSVALAGGDEQYF. V gene TRBV29-1 combines with J gene TRBJ2-7; 12 positions match TRBD2. V was clipped by 4 bases and J by 5 bases; unmatched bases: 3. This CDR3 region has 13 residues. Looked up from germline, CDR1 is SQVTM and CDR2 is ANQGSEA.

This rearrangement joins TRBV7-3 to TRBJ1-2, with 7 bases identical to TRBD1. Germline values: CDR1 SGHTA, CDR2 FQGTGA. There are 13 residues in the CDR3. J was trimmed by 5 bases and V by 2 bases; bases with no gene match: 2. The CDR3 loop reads CASSLPGGYGYTF. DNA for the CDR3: TGTGCCAGCAGCTTACCAGGGGGTTATGGCTACACCTTC.

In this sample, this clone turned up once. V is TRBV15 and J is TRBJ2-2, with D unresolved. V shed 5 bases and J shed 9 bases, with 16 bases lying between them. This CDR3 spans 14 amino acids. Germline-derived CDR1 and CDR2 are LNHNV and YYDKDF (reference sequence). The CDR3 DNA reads TGTGCCACCAGCGGCGACTTTAAGCTGAGGGAGCTGTTTTTT. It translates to CATSGDFKLRELFF. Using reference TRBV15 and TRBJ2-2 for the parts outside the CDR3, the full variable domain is DAMVIQNPRYQVTQFGKPVTLSCSQTLNHNVMYWYQQKSSQAPKLLFHYYDKDFNNEADTPDNFQSRRPNTSFCFLDIRSPGLGDTAMYLCATSGDFKLRELFFGEGSRLTVL.